The rows below give T cell receptor beta chains drawn from one sample of a study of shared clonotypes between healthy human individuals. The data were produced by immunoSEQ multiplex PCR, yet TCRdb's version contains in-frame clones alone and is incomplete. The data show 2 million to 2.5 million clones, about 92% seen once. Sequencing was done on a sample of naive CD8+ T cells from PBMCs. These receptors came from a man between 18 and 35 years old in good health. Some clones in this sample may be carry-over from other donors' samples. Both conserved end residues are part of each CDR3. D genes are given only for firm matches. Size is stated for part of the rows, as once, few or many counts, or as a class when the clone is expanded.

v_gene: TRBV5-1; abundance: .; j_gene: TRBJ2-3; d_gene: TRBD2; CDR3aa: CASSSTSGRTDTQYF; CDR3nt: TGCGCCAGCAGCTCGACTAGCGGGAGGACAGATACGCAGTATTTT
v_gene: TRBV7-2; abundance: .; j_gene: TRBJ2-7; d_gene: TRBD2; CDR3aa: CASSLGLAGGPPHYEQYF; CDR3nt: TGTGCCAGCAGCCTGGGGCTAGCGGGAGGGCCCCCCCACTACGAGCAGTACTTC
v_gene: TRBV29-1; abundance: .; j_gene: TRBJ1-1; d_gene: TRBD1; CDR3aa: CSVELQGRMNTEAFF; CDR3nt: TGCAGCGTTGAATTACAGGGGAGGATGAACACTGAAGCTTTCTTT
v_gene: TRBV7-6; abundance: .; j_gene: TRBJ2-1; d_gene: TRBD2; CDR3aa: CASSFLAPGTSGSPYNEQFF; CDR3nt: TGTGCCAGCAGCTTTTTGGCCCCCGGGACTAGCGGGAGCCCCTACAATGAGCAGTTCTTC
v_gene: TRBV19; abundance: once; j_gene: TRBJ2-1; d_gene: .; CDR3aa: CASSFSRYNEQFF; CDR3nt: TGTGCCAGTAGTTTTTCCAGATACAATGAGCAGTTCTTC
v_gene: TRBV2; abundance: .; j_gene: TRBJ2-3; d_gene: .; CDR3aa: CASSLGGSGDTQYF; CDR3nt: TGTGCCAGCAGTCTCGGAGGCAGCGGAGATACGCAGTATTTT
v_gene: TRBV6-4; abundance: .; j_gene: TRBJ2-3; d_gene: TRBD2; CDR3aa: CASLGTSGGYTDTQYF; CDR3nt: TGTGCCAGCCTGGGGACTAGCGGGGGGTACACAGATACGCAGTATTTT
v_gene: TRBV9; abundance: .; j_gene: TRBJ2-1; d_gene: TRBD2; CDR3aa: CASSRLAGHNEQFF; CDR3nt: TGTGCCAGCAGTAGACTAGCGGGTCACAATGAGCAGTTCTTC
v_gene: TRBV28; abundance: .; j_gene: TRBJ1-1; d_gene: .; CDR3aa: CASSLLSLTEAFF; CDR3nt: TGTGCCAGCAGTTTGCTGTCCCTCACTGAAGCTTTCTTT
v_gene: TRBV27; abundance: .; j_gene: TRBJ2-2; d_gene: TRBD2; CDR3aa: CASSFLAGVSTGELFF; CDR3nt: TGTGCCAGCAGTTTTTTAGCGGGAGTGAGCACCGGGGAGCTGTTTTTT
v_gene: TRBV2; abundance: .; j_gene: TRBJ1-3; d_gene: TRBD1; CDR3aa: CASSVSDRGARRVGNTIYF; CDR3nt: TGTGCCAGCAGTGTTTCTGACAGGGGAGCAAGACGGGTTGGAAACACCATATATTTT
v_gene: TRBV2; abundance: .; j_gene: TRBJ1-1; d_gene: TRBD1; CDR3aa: CASRADRGNTEAFF; CDR3nt: TGTGCCAGCAGGGCAGACAGGGGGAACACTGAAGCTTTCTTT
v_gene: TRBV27; abundance: once; j_gene: TRBJ1-2; d_gene: .; CDR3aa: CASSHSSSDYGYTF; CDR3nt: TGTGCCAGCAGCCATAGTAGTTCCGACTATGGCTACACCTTC
v_gene: TRBV6-5; abundance: .; j_gene: TRBJ2-3; d_gene: .; CDR3aa: CASKLERGVDTQYF; CDR3nt: TGTGCCAGCAAACTTGAGAGAGGGGTAGATACGCAGTATTTT
v_gene: TRBV28; abundance: .; j_gene: TRBJ1-1; d_gene: .; CDR3aa: CASSLTSGSGTEAFF; CDR3nt: TGTGCCAGCAGTTTAACCTCGGGGTCGGGCACTGAAGCTTTCTTT
v_gene: TRBV7-9; abundance: .; j_gene: TRBJ1-2; d_gene: .; CDR3aa: CASSQGLGAVGYTF; CDR3nt: TGTGCCAGCAGCCAGGGCCTGGGGGCGGTCGGCTACACCTTC
v_gene: TRBV28; abundance: .; j_gene: TRBJ1-4; d_gene: TRBD1; CDR3aa: CASSLYNPGGSNPATNEKLFF; CDR3nt: TGTGCCAGCAGTTTATATAACCCAGGGGGCTCGAATCCGGCAACTAATGAAAAACTGTTTTTT
v_gene: TRBV5-1; abundance: .; j_gene: TRBJ2-5; d_gene: .; CDR3aa: CASSLVASLWGSGETQYF; CDR3nt: TGCGCCAGCAGCTTGGTGGCCTCGTTATGGGGGAGTGGAGAGACCCAGTACTTC
v_gene: TRBV27; abundance: .; j_gene: TRBJ2-7; d_gene: TRBD2; CDR3aa: CASSAGASYEQYF; CDR3nt: TGTGCCAGCAGCGCGGGAGCTTCCTACGAGCAGTACTTC
v_gene: TRBV9; abundance: .; j_gene: TRBJ2-2; d_gene: TRBD2; CDR3aa: CASTTGTSGRTTGELFF; CDR3nt: TGTGCCAGCACCACCGGGACTAGCGGGCGAACCACCGGGGAGCTGTTTTTT
v_gene: TRBV29-1; abundance: once; j_gene: TRBJ1-2; d_gene: TRBD1; CDR3aa: CSVVGGTGWAPSNYGYTF; CDR3nt: TGCAGCGTTGTTGGAGGGACAGGGTGGGCCCCATCTAACTATGGCTACACCTTC
v_gene: TRBV27; abundance: .; j_gene: TRBJ2-5; d_gene: TRBD2; CDR3aa: CASSLLLAGTQYF; CDR3nt: TGTGCCAGCAGTTTATTACTAGCGGGCACCCAGTACTTC
v_gene: TRBV9; abundance: .; j_gene: TRBJ1-2; d_gene: TRBD1; CDR3aa: CASSVSQGQEWYGYTF; CDR3nt: TGTGCCAGCAGCGTATCCCAGGGACAGGAATGGTATGGCTACACCTTC
v_gene: TRBV6-5; abundance: .; j_gene: TRBJ1-2; d_gene: TRBD1; CDR3aa: CASSLSRGRDYGYTF; CDR3nt: TGTGCCAGCAGTTTGTCCAGGGGGCGGGACTATGGCTACACCTTC
v_gene: TRBV7-9; abundance: .; j_gene: TRBJ2-2; d_gene: TRBD2; CDR3aa: CASSLAGLAGGGELFF; CDR3nt: TGTGCCAGCAGCTTAGCGGGACTAGCGGGAGGCGGGGAGCTGTTTTTT
v_gene: TRBV27; abundance: few; j_gene: TRBJ2-7; d_gene: .; CDR3aa: CASSPRVGYEQYF; CDR3nt: TGTGCCAGCAGTCCGCGGGTAGGATACGAGCAGTACTTC
v_gene: TRBV7-9; abundance: once; j_gene: TRBJ1-2; d_gene: .; CDR3aa: CASSLALGGYTF; CDR3nt: TGTGCCAGCAGCTTAGCCCTAGGCGGCTACACCTTC
v_gene: TRBV6-5; abundance: .; j_gene: TRBJ2-7; d_gene: .; CDR3aa: CASSYSVGQETYEQYF; CDR3nt: TGTGCCAGCAGTTACTCTGTGGGTCAGGAGACCTACGAGCAGTACTTC
v_gene: TRBV7-9; abundance: .; j_gene: TRBJ2-7; d_gene: .; CDR3aa: CASSLGPRGRDSYEQYF; CDR3nt: TGTGCCAGCAGCTTAGGCCCACGGGGGCGTGACTCCTACGAGCAGTACTTC
v_gene: TRBV4-2; abundance: .; j_gene: TRBJ1-4; d_gene: TRBD1; CDR3aa: CASSQGTVYRANEKLFF; CDR3nt: TGTGCCAGCAGCCAGGGGACAGTGTACAGGGCTAATGAAAAACTGTTTTTT